This is a list of T cell receptor beta chains from one sample in a study of blood T cell repertoires in COVID-19. The protocol was immunoSEQ multiplex PCR, while the TCRdb copy is restricted to in-frame clones and leaves out a portion. The data show some 260,000 clones, about 80% seen once. The sequenced sample was PBMCs or T cells enriched from blood (not recorded which). The receptors derive from a man aged 25-40 years with acute COVID-19. The CDR3 runs from the conserved cysteine through the conserved F or W. D genes are given only for firm matches. Part of the rows lack a size; the others show once, few, many or a class for expanded clones.

size	V	J	D	DNA	CDR3
NA	TRBV4-3	TRBJ1-2	NA	TGCGCCAGCAGCCAAGATAGGACAGCCCGCTACACCTTC	CASSQDRTARYTF
NA	TRBV7-2	TRBJ2-3	TRBD2	TGTGCCAGCAGCTACTCCGGGACTACCGGCACAGATACGCAGTATTTT	CASSYSGTTGTDTQYF
NA	TRBV5-4	TRBJ2-5	NA	TGTGCCAGCAGCTTGAGGGGGGGGGAGACCCAGTACTTC	CASSLRGGETQYF
few	TRBV9	TRBJ1-3	NA	TGTGCCAGCAGATCTGGGGGGGGAAACACCATATATTTT	CASRSGGGNTIYF
NA	TRBV18	TRBJ1-3	TRBD1	TGTGCCAGCTCACCACGTCTGCAGGGGGAAAACACCATATATTTT	CASSPRLQGENTIYF
NA	TRBV7-9	TRBJ1-2	TRBD1	TGTGCCACCGATGGACAGGGGGACTATGGCTACACCTTC	CATDGQGDYGYTF
once	TRBV5-4	TRBJ1-3	TRBD1	TGTGCCAGCAGCTCCGGGGACAGGTCGTCTGGAAACACCATATATTTT	CASSSGDRSSGNTIYF
NA	TRBV5-6	TRBJ2-1	TRBD2	TGTGCCAGTTCGGAGAGCGGGAGGAACAATGAGCAGTTCTTC	CASSESGRNNEQFF
once	TRBV28	TRBJ1-3	TRBD1	TGTGCCACCCGGGACAGGGTTGGCGGAAACACCATATATTTT	CATRDRVGGNTIYF
NA	TRBV6-5	TRBJ1-1	NA	TGTGCCAGCAGCCCCGGGGAGATTAGGGCTGAAGCTTTCTTT	CASSPGEIRAEAFF
NA	TRBV18	TRBJ2-5	NA	TGTGCCAGCTCATTGCAGCTAGGGGAAGAGACCCAGTACTTC	CASSLQLGEETQYF
NA	TRBV7-9	TRBJ2-2	NA	TGTGCCAGCAGCGCTACGGGCGGGGAGCTGTTTTTT	CASSATGGELFF
NA	TRBV6-2/TRBV6-3	TRBJ1-1	NA	TGTGCCAGCAGTTACTCGCCCGACTTGGGGAACACTGAAGCTTTCTTT	CASSYSPDLGNTEAFF
once	TRBV21-1	TRBJ2-1	NA	TGTGCCAGCAGCCCCCAAGGTAGAGGGGAGGAAGGAAATGAGCAGTTCTTC	CASSPQGRGEEGNEQFF
NA	TRBV2	TRBJ2-5	TRBD2	TGTGCCAGCAGTGCCCGACTAGCGGGGGGGGGAGAGACCCAGTACTTC	CASSARLAGGGETQYF
NA	TRBV6-4	TRBJ2-1	NA	TGTGCCAGCAGTGAAAGAACAGATATAACCGAGCAGTTCTTC	CASSERTDITEQFF
NA	TRBV7-3	TRBJ2-1	NA	TGTGCCAGCAGCTTAACGCGATCCAATGAGCAGTTCTTC	CASSLTRSNEQFF
NA	TRBV9	TRBJ1-6	TRBD1	TGTGCCAGCAGCCTTGAGGGGTTAGGGGGCAATAATTCACCCCTCCACTTT	CASSLEGLGGNNSPLHF
few	TRBV7-2	TRBJ1-6	TRBD1	TGTGCCAGCAGCTTGGACAGGGGCTATAATTCACCCCTCCACTTT	CASSLDRGYNSPLHF
NA	TRBV5-1	TRBJ1-1	NA	TGCGCCAGCAGCTGGGGGGGAGACACTGAAGCTTTCTTT	CASSWGGDTEAFF
NA	TRBV5-6	TRBJ1-1	NA	TGTGCCAGCAGCTTGATAATGAACACTGAAGCTTTCTTT	CASSLIMNTEAFF
NA	TRBV27	TRBJ1-6	TRBD1	TGTGCCAGCAAAAATACCCGGGACAGGAGGAATTCACCCCTCCACTTT	CASKNTRDRRNSPLHF
NA	TRBV12-3/TRBV12-4	TRBJ1-2	NA	TGTGCCAGCAGTTCCCTTGAGTTTTACACCTTC	CASSSLEFYTF
once	TRBV9	TRBJ2-2	NA	TGTGCCAGCAGCGTCTACACCGGGGAGCTGTTTTTT	CASSVYTGELFF
few	TRBV11-3	TRBJ1-5	NA	TGTGCCAGCAGCTTGGGTTGGACAGCTCCCCAGCATTTT	CASSLGWTAPQHF
few	TRBV12-3/TRBV12-4	TRBJ1-1	NA	TGTGCCAGCAGCCTGGGAGGGAAAGCTTTCTTT	CASSLGGKAFF
NA	TRBV3-1/TRBV3-2	TRBJ2-3	TRBD2	TGTGCCAGCAGCCAACAACTAGCGGTCGGCGTGGATACGCAGTATTTT	CASSQQLAVGVDTQYF
NA	TRBV27	TRBJ2-5	NA	TGTGCCAGCAGTCCGGGATTTCGGGAGACCCAGTACTTC	CASSPGFRETQYF
NA	TRBV5-1	TRBJ2-3	NA	TGCGCCAGCAGCTTGCTCGGAACAGACACAGATACGCAGTATTTT	CASSLLGTDTDTQYF
once	TRBV7-9	TRBJ2-1	NA	TGTGCCAGCAGCCCGCCGTCCCTACCTTCGGATGAGCAGTTCTTC	CASSPPSLPSDEQFF
NA	TRBV12-5	TRBJ2-5	TRBD1	TGTGCTAGTGGTTTTGGGACAGGGATGGAGACCCAGTACTTC	CASGFGTGMETQYF
NA	TRBV5-6	TRBJ1-2	TRBD1	TGTGCCAGCAGCTCCGGGACAGGGGGCGTCTATGGCTACACCTTC	CASSSGTGGVYGYTF
NA	TRBV11-3	TRBJ2-3	TRBD1	TGTGCCAGCAGCTGGGGGACAGGGACCACAGATACGCAGTATTTT	CASSWGTGTTDTQYF
NA	TRBV19	TRBJ1-1	TRBD1	TGTGCCAGTAGGGGTACAACAGGGGAGTATCAAACTGAAGCTTTCTTT	CASRGTTGEYQTEAFF
NA	TRBV29-1	TRBJ1-1	TRBD1	TGCAGCGCCGACCGACAGGGCACTGAAGCTTTCTTT	CSADRQGTEAFF
NA	TRBV3-1/TRBV3-2	TRBJ2-2	NA	TGTGCCAGCAGCCTTAGCTCCGGGGAGCTGTTTTTT	CASSLSSGELFF